The entry below describes one T cell receptor (beta chain). Its antigen remains unknown. Relative to the germline gene, one junction end is altered; a read error may explain this. The data belong to a study of tumor-infiltrating lymphocytes in primary liver carcinoma. Background on the study: Aged between 30 and 69 years, the patients were men and women. Study results and caveats: Since sampling was bulk and unsorted, CD4+ and CD8+ repertoires were not compared. Tumor-adjacent and tumor-blood pairs shared less of their repertoires than tumor region pairs shared.

With approximately 500 ng total RNA as template and a constant-region primer, TCR beta cDNA was made. Generation of the TCR beta libraries relied on three nested multiplex PCR rounds using slightly modified ARM-PCR. PCR rounds one and two used TRBV1-TRBV30 forward primers with a C-beta reverse primer for 10 cycles each. One entry per CDR3 protein, called by TCRdb with MiXCR from the multiplex PCR reads. Of 300,000 to 400,000 distinct CDR3 sequences in the sample, around three fifths were seen once. Alongside blood RNA obtained from unsorted whole blood, germline DNA was also extracted. This CDR3 spans 14 amino acids. Germline values: CDR1 MNHEY, CDR2 SVGAGI.

The source material was peripheral blood. V and J are TRBV6-5 and TRBJ2-6; D uncertain. The clonotype originates from a man in his forties or fifties with primary liver carcinoma and hepatitis B virus infection. The CDR3 is CSSSSKGYGNVLTF. The CDR3 nucleotides are TGTTCCAGCAGTTCCAAAGGCTATGGCAACGTCCTGACTTTC.